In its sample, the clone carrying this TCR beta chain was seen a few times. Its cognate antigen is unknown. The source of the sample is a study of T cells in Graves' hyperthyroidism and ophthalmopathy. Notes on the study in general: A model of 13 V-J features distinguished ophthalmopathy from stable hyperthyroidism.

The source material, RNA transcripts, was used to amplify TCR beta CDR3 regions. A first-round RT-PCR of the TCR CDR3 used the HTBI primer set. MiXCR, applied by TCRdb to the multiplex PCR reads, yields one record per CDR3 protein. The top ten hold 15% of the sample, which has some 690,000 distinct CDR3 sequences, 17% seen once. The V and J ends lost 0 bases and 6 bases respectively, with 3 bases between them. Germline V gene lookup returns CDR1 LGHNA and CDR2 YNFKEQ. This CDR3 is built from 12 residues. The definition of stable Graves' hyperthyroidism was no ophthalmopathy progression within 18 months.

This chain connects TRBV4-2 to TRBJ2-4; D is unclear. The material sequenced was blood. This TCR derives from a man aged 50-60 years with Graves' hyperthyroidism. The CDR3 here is CASSQDLNIQYF. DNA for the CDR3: TGTGCCAGCAGCCAAGACCTAAACATTCAGTACTTC.